Shown below are 2 T cell receptor beta chains from a single sample sequenced in a study of cytomegalovirus exposure and HLA in healthy donors. The PCR had 60 Vbeta and 13 Jbeta primers. Generated by immunoSEQ multiplex PCR, the TCRdb table keeps only in-frame clones and is missing some. Of a few hundred thousand clones detected, approximately 80% appear once; the ten largest clones hold over 0.3%. Sequences were obtained from PBMCs. Source of these receptors: a girl aged 2 to 9 in good health and CMV-seronegative.

This clone is a singleton in its sample. The CDR3: CAWSAPDRVSTEAFF. The CDR3 DNA reads as TGTGCCTGGAGTGCCCCAGACAGGGTGTCGACTGAAGCTTTCTTT. This chain uses TRBV30 with TRBJ1-1, with TRBD1 matching 7 bases. In germline, CDR1 is GTSNPN, CDR2 SVGIG (reference sequence). The J segment lost 5 bases and the V segment lost 1 base, leaving 10 bases of the junction unmatched. The CDR3 extends over 15 amino acids.

The chain uses TRBV19 and TRBJ1-2; TRBD1 might be the D (6 bases). CDR1 LNHDA and CDR2 SQIVND come from the germline V gene (reference sequence). The germline V and J ends were trimmed by 5 bases and 4 bases, with 11 bases remaining between them. CDR3 length: 13 amino acids. CDR3 bases: TGTGCCAGTAGTCCGCGGACAGCCTATGGCTACACCTTC. Translated, it gives CASSPRTAYGYTF. Full variable domain (missing parts from reference TRBV19 and TRBJ1-2): DGGITQSPKYLFRKEGQNVTLSCEQNLNHDAMYWYRQDPGQGLRLIYYSQIVNDFQKGDIAEGYSVSREKKESFPLTVTSAQKNPTAFYLCASSPRTAYGYTFGSGTRLTVV.